Listed below are T cell receptor beta chains from one sample, sequenced in a study of cytomegalovirus exposure and HLA in healthy donors. Method: immunoSEQ multiplex PCR; TCRdb's copy keeps in-frame clones and lacks some. The sample yields about 190,000 clones, approximately 79% seen once. The sample was PBMCs. These receptors all stem from a woman aged 18-35 years in good health and CMV-seronegative. Both conserved end residues are part of each CDR3. A D gene is named only where the DNA matches it firmly.

v_call: TRBV4-1
j_call: TRBJ1-2
d_call: NA
cdr3_aa: CASSQAHLSFDRDYGYTF

v_call: TRBV6-5
j_call: TRBJ1-2
d_call: TRBD1
cdr3_aa: CASRDGTGGPYGYTF

v_call: TRBV7-3
j_call: TRBJ2-5
d_call: TRBD1
cdr3_aa: CASSLTGTGGGETQYF

v_call: TRBV7-2
j_call: TRBJ2-2
d_call: TRBD2
cdr3_aa: CASSYPTSGVSTYTGELFF

v_call: TRBV4-2
j_call: TRBJ2-1
d_call: TRBD2
cdr3_aa: CASSRTGTSGGNEQFF

v_call: TRBV11-3
j_call: TRBJ2-2
d_call: TRBD1
cdr3_aa: CASSAGQGNTGELFF

v_call: TRBV7-3
j_call: TRBJ2-2
d_call: TRBD2
cdr3_aa: CASSLTAGGSGGELFF

v_call: TRBV25-1
j_call: TRBJ1-1
d_call: NA
cdr3_aa: CASSEWGGREAEAFF

v_call: TRBV4-2
j_call: TRBJ2-7
d_call: NA
cdr3_aa: CASSQEQNTLYEQYF

v_call: TRBV4-1
j_call: TRBJ2-7
d_call: NA
cdr3_aa: CASSQGQLGSYEQYF

v_call: TRBV5-1
j_call: TRBJ1-1
d_call: NA
cdr3_aa: CASSLGSGFNTEAFF

v_call: TRBV2
j_call: TRBJ2-7
d_call: NA
cdr3_aa: CASSLTSYEQYF

v_call: TRBV27
j_call: TRBJ2-1
d_call: NA
cdr3_aa: CASSLGLALNEQFF

v_call: TRBV5-1
j_call: TRBJ2-1
d_call: TRBD2
cdr3_aa: CASSLEIASGRGEQFF

v_call: TRBV11-2
j_call: TRBJ1-2
d_call: NA
cdr3_aa: CASSQGTKGYTF

v_call: TRBV9
j_call: TRBJ2-3
d_call: TRBD2
cdr3_aa: CASSEDSGGGYTDTQYF

v_call: TRBV7-6
j_call: TRBJ1-1
d_call: NA
cdr3_aa: CASSFLEGEAFF

v_call: TRBV4-1
j_call: TRBJ1-1
d_call: TRBD1
cdr3_aa: CASSPDRVLTEAFF

v_call: TRBV7-2
j_call: TRBJ1-5
d_call: NA
cdr3_aa: CASSLAPTSNQPQHF

v_call: TRBV7-2
j_call: TRBJ1-2
d_call: TRBD1
cdr3_aa: CASSRDRKNYGYTF

v_call: TRBV7-9
j_call: TRBJ2-1
d_call: TRBD1
cdr3_aa: CASSIRQGNEQFF

v_call: TRBV7-2
j_call: TRBJ1-4
d_call: NA
cdr3_aa: CASSTRGEKLFF

v_call: TRBV5-1
j_call: TRBJ2-5
d_call: NA
cdr3_aa: CASSDLGQQETQYF

v_call: TRBV5-1
j_call: TRBJ2-1
d_call: NA
cdr3_aa: CASSLVPSSRDEQFF

v_call: TRBV14
j_call: TRBJ2-7
d_call: TRBD2
cdr3_aa: CASSPTTGTSGAEQYF

v_call: TRBV5-6
j_call: TRBJ1-4
d_call: TRBD1
cdr3_aa: CASSGNPGGRTNEKLFF

v_call: TRBV5-1
j_call: TRBJ2-7
d_call: TRBD1
cdr3_aa: CASSRAGTTGGEQYF

v_call: TRBV6-5
j_call: TRBJ2-5
d_call: TRBD1
cdr3_aa: CASSLSGTDKETQYF

v_call: TRBV2
j_call: TRBJ2-7
d_call: TRBD1
cdr3_aa: CASSEPPWDRTYEQYF

v_call: TRBV7-9
j_call: TRBJ1-1
d_call: TRBD1
cdr3_aa: CASSSPGTGVTEAFF

v_call: TRBV7-2
j_call: TRBJ1-2
d_call: TRBD1
cdr3_aa: CASSRRTGESRGYTF

v_call: TRBV2
j_call: TRBJ1-1
d_call: NA
cdr3_aa: CASSRDGTTITEAFF

v_call: TRBV5-1
j_call: TRBJ1-1
d_call: NA
cdr3_aa: CASSLVQGTGTEAFF

v_call: TRBV2
j_call: TRBJ2-5
d_call: TRBD2
cdr3_aa: CASRGLAGGPTETQYF

v_call: TRBV19
j_call: TRBJ1-2
d_call: TRBD1
cdr3_aa: CASSPLGTGKANYGYTF

v_call: TRBV18
j_call: TRBJ1-2
d_call: NA
cdr3_aa: CASSPQGEEGYTF

v_call: TRBV5-1
j_call: TRBJ2-1
d_call: TRBD1
cdr3_aa: CASRDSVEDYNEQFF

v_call: TRBV6-1
j_call: TRBJ1-5
d_call: TRBD1
cdr3_aa: CASSDVFDRGHQPQHF

v_call: TRBV27
j_call: TRBJ2-2
d_call: TRBD1
cdr3_aa: CASSRGTGRNTGELFF

v_call: TRBV7-2
j_call: TRBJ2-3
d_call: NA
cdr3_aa: CASSLEGRVLTDTQYF

v_call: TRBV6-5
j_call: TRBJ1-1
d_call: TRBD1
cdr3_aa: CASSQDRANTEAFF

v_call: TRBV5-1
j_call: TRBJ1-4
d_call: NA
cdr3_aa: CASSLGQQGVNEKLFF

v_call: TRBV28
j_call: TRBJ2-7
d_call: NA
cdr3_aa: CASSYEGYEQYF

v_call: TRBV5-1
j_call: TRBJ2-1
d_call: TRBD1
cdr3_aa: CASSFVWGQGDNEQFF

v_call: TRBV28
j_call: TRBJ2-7
d_call: NA
cdr3_aa: CASRAPPQQYF

v_call: TRBV5-8
j_call: TRBJ1-5
d_call: NA
cdr3_aa: CASSWRAENYHPQHF

v_call: TRBV30
j_call: TRBJ2-7
d_call: NA
cdr3_aa: CAWRFRESNEQYF

v_call: TRBV6-1
j_call: TRBJ1-4
d_call: NA
cdr3_aa: CASSEDTNPNEKLFF

v_call: TRBV2
j_call: TRBJ1-5
d_call: NA
cdr3_aa: CASSEDGGAKPQHF

v_call: TRBV7-3
j_call: TRBJ2-2
d_call: NA
cdr3_aa: CASSQGAGANTGELFF

v_call: TRBV29-1
j_call: TRBJ1-5
d_call: TRBD1
cdr3_aa: CSVGTGDNQPQHF

v_call: TRBV13
j_call: TRBJ1-5
d_call: TRBD1
cdr3_aa: CASSIQGGNQPQHF